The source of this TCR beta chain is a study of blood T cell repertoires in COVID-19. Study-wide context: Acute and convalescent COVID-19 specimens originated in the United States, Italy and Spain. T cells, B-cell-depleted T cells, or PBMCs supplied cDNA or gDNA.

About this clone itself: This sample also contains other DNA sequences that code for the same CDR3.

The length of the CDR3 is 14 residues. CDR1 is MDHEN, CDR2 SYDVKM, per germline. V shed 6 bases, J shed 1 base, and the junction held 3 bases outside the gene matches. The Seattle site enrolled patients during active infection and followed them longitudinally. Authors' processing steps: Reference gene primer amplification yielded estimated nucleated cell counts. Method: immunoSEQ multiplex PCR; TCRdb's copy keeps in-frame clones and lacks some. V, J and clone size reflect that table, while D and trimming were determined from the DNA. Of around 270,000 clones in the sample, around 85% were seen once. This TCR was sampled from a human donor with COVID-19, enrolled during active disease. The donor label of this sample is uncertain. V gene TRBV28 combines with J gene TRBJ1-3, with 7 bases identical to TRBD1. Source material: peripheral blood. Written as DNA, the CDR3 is TGTGCCAGCAGCCCAGGGGGTTCTGGAAACACCATATATTTT. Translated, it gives CASSPGGSGNTIYF.